This TCR beta chain is from a study of control samples from healthy donors and cancer patients. Sequenced by immunoSEQ multiplex PCR; TCRdb stores in-frame clones only, minus some. The sample has 150,000 or so clones, about 90% seen once. Sequenced sample: blood. The receptor's source is a man between 18 and 29 years old in good health.

This chain's CDR3 is CASSARAGWFDGYTF. The CDR3 nucleotides read TGCGCCAGCAGCGCTAGGGCGGGTTGGTTCGATGGCTACACCTTC. The chain couples TRBV4-1 to TRBJ1-2; D is ambiguous. The V end was cut by 5 bases, the J end by 6 bases, with 19 bases between. The CDR3 extends over 15 amino acids. CDR1 and CDR2 from the germline V gene are MGHRA and YSYEKL.